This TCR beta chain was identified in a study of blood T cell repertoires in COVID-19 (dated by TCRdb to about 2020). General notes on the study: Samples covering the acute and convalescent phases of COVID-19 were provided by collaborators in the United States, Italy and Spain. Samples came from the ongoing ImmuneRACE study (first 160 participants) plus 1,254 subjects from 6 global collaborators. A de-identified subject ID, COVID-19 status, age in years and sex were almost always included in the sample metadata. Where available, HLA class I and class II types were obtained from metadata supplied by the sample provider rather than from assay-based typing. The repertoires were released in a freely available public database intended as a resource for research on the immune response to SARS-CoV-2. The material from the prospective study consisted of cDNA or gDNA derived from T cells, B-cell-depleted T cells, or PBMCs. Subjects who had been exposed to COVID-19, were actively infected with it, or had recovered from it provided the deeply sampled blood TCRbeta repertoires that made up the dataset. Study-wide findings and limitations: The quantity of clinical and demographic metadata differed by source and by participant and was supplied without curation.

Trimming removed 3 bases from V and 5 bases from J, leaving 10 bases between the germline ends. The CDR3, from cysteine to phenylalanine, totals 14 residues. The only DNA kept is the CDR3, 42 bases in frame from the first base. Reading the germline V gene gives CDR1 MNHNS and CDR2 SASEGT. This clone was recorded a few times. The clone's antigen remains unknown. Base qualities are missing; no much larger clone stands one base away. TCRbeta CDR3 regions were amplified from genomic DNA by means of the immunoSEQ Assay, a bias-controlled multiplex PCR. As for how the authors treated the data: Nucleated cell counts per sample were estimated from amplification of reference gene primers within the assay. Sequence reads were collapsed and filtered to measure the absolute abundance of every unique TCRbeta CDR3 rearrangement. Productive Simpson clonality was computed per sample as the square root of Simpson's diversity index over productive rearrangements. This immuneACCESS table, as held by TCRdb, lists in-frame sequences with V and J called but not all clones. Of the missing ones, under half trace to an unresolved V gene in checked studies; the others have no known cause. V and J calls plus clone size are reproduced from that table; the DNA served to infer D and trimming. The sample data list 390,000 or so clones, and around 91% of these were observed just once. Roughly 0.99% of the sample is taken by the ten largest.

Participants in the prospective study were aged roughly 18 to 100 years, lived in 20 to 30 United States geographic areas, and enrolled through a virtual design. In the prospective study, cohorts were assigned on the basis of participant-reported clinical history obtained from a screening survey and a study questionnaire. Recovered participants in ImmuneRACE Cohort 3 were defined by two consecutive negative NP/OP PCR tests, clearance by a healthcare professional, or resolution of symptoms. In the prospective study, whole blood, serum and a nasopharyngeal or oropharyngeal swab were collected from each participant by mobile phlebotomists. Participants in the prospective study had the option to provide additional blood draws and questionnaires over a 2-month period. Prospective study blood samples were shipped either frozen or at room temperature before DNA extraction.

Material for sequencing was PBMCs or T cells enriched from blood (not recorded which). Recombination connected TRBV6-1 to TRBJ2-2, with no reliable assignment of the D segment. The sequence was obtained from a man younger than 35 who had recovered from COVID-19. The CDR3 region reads CASSDVVRTGELFF. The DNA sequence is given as TGTGCCAGCAGTGACGTGGTCAGAACCGGGGAGCTGTTTTTT.